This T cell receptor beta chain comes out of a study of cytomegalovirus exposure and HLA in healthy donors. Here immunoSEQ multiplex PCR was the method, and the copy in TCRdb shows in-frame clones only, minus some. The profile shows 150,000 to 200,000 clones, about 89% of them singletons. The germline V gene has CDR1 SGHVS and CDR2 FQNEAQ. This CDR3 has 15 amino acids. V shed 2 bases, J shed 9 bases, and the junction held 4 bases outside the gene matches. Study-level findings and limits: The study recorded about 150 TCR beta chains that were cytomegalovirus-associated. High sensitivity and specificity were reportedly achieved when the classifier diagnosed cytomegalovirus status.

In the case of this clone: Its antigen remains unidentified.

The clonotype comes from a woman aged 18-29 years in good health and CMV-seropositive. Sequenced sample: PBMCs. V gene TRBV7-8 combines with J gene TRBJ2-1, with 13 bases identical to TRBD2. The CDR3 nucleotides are TGTGCCAGCAGCTTACGACTAGCGGGGGGTACTGAGCAGTTCTTC. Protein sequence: CASSLRLAGGTEQFF.